This T cell receptor gamma chain was recovered during a study of gamma-delta T cells after stem cell transplantation. TCRdb reran clone calling via CATT on the RT-PCR reads. The table has some 1,000 gamma-chain clones, under 30% seen once; the top ten hold 35% to 45%. Germline values: CDR1 VTNTFY, CDR2 YDVSTARD (reference sequence). J lost 6 bases, V lost 4 bases, and 3 bases had no gene match. The CDR3 contains 15 residues. This clone was picked up a small number of times. The sequence was obtained from a human donor. It is not recorded whose cells these are; they may come from a transplant donor. V usage is TRGV3 and J usage is TRGJP. TCRdb gives no J gene; it was assigned here by matching the DNA to germline. Sequenced sample: gamma-delta T cells. The CDR3 nucleotides read TGTGCCACCTGGGAGAGAGAGTTGGGCAAAAAAATCAAGGTATTT. It translates to CATWERELGKKIKVF.